Listed below are T cell receptor beta chains from one sample, sequenced in a study of shared clonotypes between healthy human individuals. Produced via immunoSEQ multiplex PCR; TCRdb's table is partial and in-frame only. This sample has about 2.2 million clones, with 85% to 95% found just once. Source material: naive CD8+ T cells from PBMCs. The receptors were sampled from a man aged 18 to 30 in good health. Some clones in this sample may be carry-over from other donors' samples. Each CDR3 is given with its conserved first and last residue. Not every row has a clone size; where given, it reads once, few, many or a size class.

J: TRBJ2-7
V: TRBV7-9
length: 13
size: -
CDR3: CATGGGSAYEQYF

J: TRBJ2-6
V: TRBV15
length: 17
size: -
CDR3: CATSREGRISGANVLTF

J: TRBJ2-1
V: TRBV5-1
length: 14
size: once
CDR3: CASSSVSSYNEQFF

J: TRBJ1-2
V: TRBV7-9
length: 17
size: -
CDR3: CASSSSLYGPRGYGYTF

J: TRBJ2-7
V: TRBV5-1
length: 15
size: -
CDR3: CASSLEGHYLEEQYF

J: TRBJ2-1
V: TRBV27
length: 18
size: -
CDR3: CASSPLAGAPLVYNEQFF

J: TRBJ2-3
V: TRBV4-3
length: 14
size: -
CDR3: CASSQEGRPDTQYF

J: TRBJ1-5
V: TRBV6-1
length: 17
size: -
CDR3: CASSEAEGLQGNQPQHF

J: TRBJ2-7
V: TRBV7-9
length: 14
size: -
CDR3: CASSAGGQPYEQYF

J: TRBJ2-7
V: TRBV29-1
length: 16
size: -
CDR3: CSVEAPTLGTTYEQYF

J: TRBJ2-7
V: TRBV6-1
length: 13
size: -
CDR3: CISGTGMFDEQYF

J: TRBJ2-1
V: TRBV4-1
length: 17
size: -
CDR3: CASSQDFGTLSYNEQFF

J: TRBJ2-2
V: TRBV7-9
length: 16
size: few
CDR3: CASSQVGPQVPGELFF

J: TRBJ2-3
V: TRBV7-3
length: 16
size: -
CDR3: CASSLSLAGPTDTQYF

J: TRBJ2-1
V: TRBV5-1
length: 14
size: -
CDR3: CASSIPGPNDEQFF

J: TRBJ1-1
V: TRBV5-4
length: 15
size: -
CDR3: CASSTPGQGASEAFF

J: TRBJ2-7
V: TRBV7-2
length: 16
size: -
CDR3: CASSFTSGRGSYEQYF

J: TRBJ1-2
V: TRBV7-9
length: 15
size: -
CDR3: CASSLDREGPWGYTF

J: TRBJ2-1
V: TRBV27
length: 16
size: -
CDR3: CASSFLPSGSGNEQFF

J: TRBJ2-1
V: TRBV9
length: 15
size: -
CDR3: CASSVAREVVDEQFF

J: TRBJ1-4
V: TRBV9
length: 14
size: -
CDR3: CASSVGQGREKLFF

J: TRBJ2-1
V: TRBV27
length: 15
size: -
CDR3: CASSELAGLNNEQFF

J: TRBJ2-7
V: TRBV7-9
length: 15
size: -
CDR3: CASSPTGGIMGEQYF

J: TRBJ2-7
V: TRBV28
length: 14
size: -
CDR3: CASTSPGSLGEQYF

J: TRBJ2-7
V: TRBV27
length: 13
size: once
CDR3: CASSHGTAYEQYF

J: TRBJ2-3
V: TRBV27
length: 16
size: -
CDR3: CASSFSWRAGTDTQYF

J: TRBJ2-3
V: TRBV18
length: 15
size: -
CDR3: CASSPTHPPTDTQYF

J: TRBJ2-1
V: TRBV4-2
length: 21
size: -
CDR3: CASSQPLTLSGSRGLSNEQFF

J: TRBJ1-2
V: TRBV9
length: 16
size: -
CDR3: CASSSDRGIGDYGYTF

J: TRBJ2-1
V: TRBV18
length: 17
size: -
CDR3: CASSPPGLAGLYNEQFF

J: TRBJ2-7
V: TRBV5-6
length: 15
size: -
CDR3: CASRRSGASSYEQYF